The 10 T cell receptor beta chains reported below all come from one sample, sequenced in a study of CD8+ T cells in alopecia areata. RNA was isolated and reverse transcribed to cDNA, the sequencing template. The table came from immunoSEQ multiplex PCR; TCRdb's copy has only in-frame clones and leaves some out. The sample consists of roughly 220,000 clones, around 65% of them appearing once. As to treatment: oral pan-JAK inhibitor, 5-10 mg twice daily. The specimen comprised CD4+ T cells sorted from blood, sampled at approximately week 42, from a patient treated with tofacitinib. The receptors stem from a human donor with alopecia areata.

This clone was recorded at least ten times. V gene TRBV7-6 combines with J gene TRBJ2-3, with 10 bases aligning to TRBD1. Germline loops: CDR1 SGHVS, CDR2 FNYEAQ. Unmatched junction bases numbered 7, after V lost 2 bases and J lost 5 bases. The CDR3 covers 16 residues. CDR3 region: CASSLSLGQGEDTQYF. CDR3 sequence (DNA): TGTGCCAGCAGCTTATCGCTTGGACAGGGGGAAGATACGCAGTATTTT.

This clone was seen a single time. The chain employs TRBV29-1 and TRBJ2-7; D might be TRBD1 (6 bases). V was cut by 4 bases and J by 5 bases, with 15 bases left in between. CDR1 is SQVTM, CDR2 ANQGSEA, per germline. This CDR3 has 13 residues. CDR3 nucleotide sequence: TGCAGCGTTGTAAGGCAGGGGTCTCACGAGCAGTACTTC. This gives the protein CSVVRQGSHEQYF.

The chain has TRBV9 and TRBJ1-2; tentative D call: TRBD1 (5 bases). V was shortened by 4 bases and J by 8 bases, with 18 bases between the two germline ends. Germline V gives CDR1 SGDLS, CDR2 YYNGEE. The CDR3 is made up of 14 amino acids. Here the CDR3 DNA reads TGTGCCAGCAGCTTCACCCCGGTGGGGGAAGGCTACACCTTC. Amino acid sequence: CASSFTPVGEGYTF. Full variable domain (remainder filled in from reference TRBV9 and TRBJ1-2): DSGVTQTPKHLITATGQRVTLRCSPRSGDLSVYWYQQSLDQGLQFLIQYYNGEERAKGNILERFSAQQFPDLHSELNLSSLELGDSALYFCASSFTPVGEGYTFGSGTRLTVV.

On this clone itself: This may be a read error: a much more frequent sequence differs by one nucleotide. The chain joins TRBV30 to TRBJ1-4; D call uncertain. Trimming stripped 1 base from V and 12 bases from J, with 12 bases between. The germline gives CDR1 GTSNPN, CDR2 SVGIG (reference sequence). This CDR3 is built from 12 residues. CDR3 nucleotides: TGTGCCTGGAGTGGAAGAAACGAAGAACTGTTTTTT. Translated: CAWSGRNEELFF.

This clone was recorded a few times. V and J are TRBV27 and TRBJ1-1; D gene ambiguous. The CDR3 is 15 residues long. The V gene's germline CDR1 is MNHEY and CDR2 SMNVEV (reference sequence). V shed 6 bases and J shed 1 base, with 15 bases lying between them. The chain's CDR3 is CASRVYSGRNTEAFF. Here the CDR3 DNA reads TGTGCCAGCAGAGTGTACAGCGGGAGGAACACTGAAGCTTTCTTT.

The sample holds one count of this clone. J is TRBJ1-1 and V is TRBV19, with TRBD1 identical over 7 bases. From germline, CDR1 is LNHDA and CDR2 SQIVND (reference sequence). V gave up 5 bases and J gave up 8 bases; unmatched junction bases: 11. The CDR3 length is 14 residues. The CDR3 sequence: CASSGQTGTGEAFF. CDR3 DNA: TGTGCCAGTAGTGGTCAGACAGGGACCGGCGAAGCTTTCTTT.

The chain carries TRBV30 and TRBJ1-6, with D tentatively TRBD1 (5 bases). With 6 bases removed from V and 7 bases from J, the gap between germline ends came to 16 bases. Germline-derived CDR1 and CDR2 are GTSNPN and SVGIG (reference sequence). There are 14 residues in the CDR3. The CDR3 is CACTRDGFNSPLHF. The CDR3 DNA follows: TGTGCCTGCACCAGGGACGGTTTCAATTCACCCCTCCACTTT. The full variable domain, rest sourced from reference TRBV30 and TRBJ1-6, is SQTIHQWPATLVQPVGSPLSLECTVEGTSNPNLYWYRQAAGRGLQLLFYSVGIGQISSEVPQNLSASRPQDRQFILSSKKLLLSDSGFYLCACTRDGFNSPLHFGNGTRLTVT.

The chain recombines TRBV11-2 with TRBJ2-6, with D perhaps TRBD1 (5 bases). CDR3 length equals 18 residues. With 1 base removed from V and 0 bases from J, the gap between germline ends came to 13 bases. Germline CDR1 reads SGHAT; CDR2 reads FQNNGV. CDR3 DNA: TGTGCCAGCAGCTTAGTCTCACAGGCCTACTCTGGGGCCAACGTCCTGACTTTC. Its protein is CASSLVSQAYSGANVLTF.

The chain recombines TRBV19 with TRBJ1-5; TRBD1 might be the D (6 bases). Between the trimmed V and J ends, which lost 4 bases and 3 bases, there was a span of 19 bases. Germline V gene lookup returns CDR1 LNHDA and CDR2 SQIVND (reference sequence). The CDR3 extends over 17 amino acids. The CDR3 sequence is CASSTQRRGGDNQPQHF. The DNA of the CDR3 is TGTGCCAGTAGTACCCAGCGCCGAGGGGGTGACAATCAGCCCCAGCATTTT.

This clone has only a few counts. The chain combines TRBV25-1 with TRBJ2-1, with D hard to call. The CDR3 is 15 amino acids. Germline CDR1 MGHDK, CDR2 SYGVNS. Trimming took 1 base from V and 0 from J, leaving 7 bases between them. CDR3 sequence (DNA): TGTGCCAGCAGTGAATCTAGTATCTCCTACAATGAGCAGTTCTTC. Protein: CASSESSISYNEQFF.